This T cell receptor (beta chain) was profiled in a study of cytomegalovirus exposure and HLA in healthy donors. About the research overall: Researchers previously reported finding fewer than 120 million unique TCR beta sequences from approximately 190 million T cells. Study conclusions and caveats: Segments of the TCR beta V type were, in most cases, productive about 87% or about 30% of the time in an earlier analysis.

A remark on this clone: Antigen unknown.

The CDR3 covers 13 residues. Germline V lookup: CDR1 GTSNPN, CDR2 SVGIG (reference sequence). Trimming shortened V by 5 bases and J by 4 bases, and 14 bases separated the two germline ends. The PCR employed 60 Vbeta primers together with 13 Jbeta primers. TCRdb's table, derived via immunoSEQ multiplex PCR, lists solely in-frame clones and lacks some. The data show approximately 140,000 clones, with roughly 73% seen just once and around an eighth held by the top ten. Sample: PBMCs. This chain connects TRBV30 to TRBJ1-1, with a tentative D call TRBD1 (5 bases). The clonotype comes from a human donor in good health. The CDR3 DNA reads as TGTGCCTGGGGGGTGTGGGGGGGCACTGAAGCTTTCTTT. Translation: CAWGVWGGTEAFF.